This TCR beta chain came from a study of cytomegalovirus exposure and HLA in healthy donors. This PCR relied on a set of 60 Vbeta primers and 13 Jbeta primers. The protocol was immunoSEQ multiplex PCR, while the TCRdb copy is restricted to in-frame clones and leaves out a portion. The repertoire holds some 150,000 clones, with about 80% as singletons. J was trimmed by 7 bases and V by 4 bases; bases with no gene match: 9. The CDR3 is made up of 15 amino acids. The sequence was obtained from a man in his thirties or forties in good health and CMV-seropositive. The specimen was PBMCs. The chain uses TRBV23-1 and TRBJ1-5, with 8 bases fitting TRBD1. TRBV23-1 is marked as an open reading frame, function uncertain. CDR3 nucleotide sequence: TGCGCCAGCAGTCCCCAACAGGGGGTAAACCAGCCCCAGCATTTT. It codes for CASSPQQGVNQPQHF.